This T cell receptor (beta chain) was identified in a study of CD8 T cells in ankylosing spondylitis. Germline assignment: CDR1 SGHVS and CDR2 FQNEAQ. The ends were cut back, 5 bases at V and 4 bases at J, with 10 bases in the middle. The CDR3 contains 13 residues. Study-wide points: In reactive arthritis synovial fluid and blood, some motif variants had been reported before. Ankylosing spondylitis blood appeared to be characterized by a TCR beta motif of 8 or 9 highly homologous variants.

Each CDR3 protein is one row after TCRdb ran MiXCR on the 5' RACE reads. The sample consists of about 250,000 distinct CDR3 sequences, 18% of them appearing once. About this clonotype itself: The target antigen is unknown.

This chain links TRBV7-8 with TRBJ2-3; D unresolved. The TCR was taken from a male donor with ankylosing spondylitis or in good health (not recorded which). Sequencing was done on a sample of blood, either unsorted or a sorted T cell fraction (not recorded which). The CDR3 region has the DNA TGTGCCAGCAGCACCAACTTAGCAGATACGCAGTATTTT. It yields the protein CASSTNLADTQYF.